This is a list of T cell receptor beta chains from one sample in a study of cytomegalovirus exposure and HLA in healthy donors. Only in-frame clones appear in the TCRdb table, and some are missing; sequencing was by immunoSEQ multiplex PCR. The sample gives 100,000 to 150,000 clones, 70% to 85% of which show up once; more than 0.9% is in the top ten. The material sequenced was PBMCs. The receptors were sampled from a boy aged 5-17 years in good health and CMV-seronegative. Both conserved end residues are part of each CDR3. D genes are given only for firm matches. Clone size is not always given. Where it is, it says once, few, many or a class for expanded clones.

NA	NA	TRBV13	TRBJ1-1	TGTGCCAGCAGCTTCGGATCGGAGGGGATGCCTTTCTTT	CASSFGSEGMPFF
NA	TRBD2	TRBV4-1	TRBJ2-1	TGCGCCAGCAGCCAAGTCGGTCCGGGAGGGTCTATCTATGAGCAGTTCTTC	CASSQVGPGGSIYEQFF
NA	TRBD1	TRBV18	TRBJ2-2	TGTGCCAGCTCACCACGGGACAGGGCGTCTGGGGAGCTGTTTTTT	CASSPRDRASGELFF
NA	NA	TRBV29-1	TRBJ2-3	TGCAGCGTAACCAGCGGCAGCACAGATACGCAGTATTTT	CSVTSGSTDTQYF
NA	NA	TRBV25-1	TRBJ1-6	TGTGCCAGCAGCTGGCCCTATAATTCACCCCTCCACTTT	CASSWPYNSPLHF
NA	TRBD2	TRBV4-3	TRBJ2-3	TGCGCCAGCAGCCAAGATCCCCTAGCGGGAGGCCATACGCAGTATTTT	CASSQDPLAGGHTQYF
NA	NA	TRBV6-5	TRBJ2-2	TGTGCCAGCAGGTCCCCCGGGACTGACACCGGGGAGCTGTTTTTT	CASRSPGTDTGELFF
NA	NA	TRBV7-2	TRBJ2-7	TGTGCCAGCAGCCCGTTCACTAGCTACGAGCAGTACTTC	CASSPFTSYEQYF
once	NA	TRBV6-5	TRBJ2-1	TGTGCCACAAGCTCGGCAAGCCGGGATGAGCAGTTCTTC	CATSSASRDEQFF
NA	NA	TRBV28	TRBJ2-3	TGTGCCAGCACCCCAGGAGATACGCAGTATTTT	CASTPGDTQYF
NA	NA	TRBV4-3	TRBJ2-5	TGCGCCAGCAGCCAAGGGACGGCGGGTGGTGAAGAGACCCAGTACTTC	CASSQGTAGGEETQYF
few	TRBD1	TRBV30	TRBJ2-7	TGTGCCTGGAGACCCCGGGACAGGGTCCACGAGCAGTACTTC	CAWRPRDRVHEQYF
NA	TRBD2	TRBV12-5	TRBJ2-7	TGTGCTAGTGGTTTGGTACGGGGGGGGTGGCACGAGCAGTACTTC	CASGLVRGGWHEQYF
NA	TRBD1	TRBV5-4	TRBJ1-3	TGTGCCAGCAGCGCCGGTGCAGGGGGCTCTTTCTCTGGAAACACCATATATTTT	CASSAGAGGSFSGNTIYF
few	NA	TRBV28	TRBJ2-2	TGTGCCAGCAGTTTTTGGGCGGGGCTAGCGAGGACCGGGGAGCTGTTTTTT	CASSFWAGLARTGELFF
NA	TRBD2	TRBV28	TRBJ2-7	TGTGCCAGCAGTTCACCACCGGGACTAGCAGCGAATTCTCTAAGCTCCTACGAGCAGTACTTC	CASSSPPGLAANSLSSYEQYF
NA	TRBD1	TRBV6-6	TRBJ1-1	TGTGCCAGCAGTGGAACCGGGACAGGGCAGACTGAAGCTTTCTTT	CASSGTGTGQTEAFF
NA	TRBD1	TRBV27	TRBJ2-2	TGTGCCAGCAGTTTATGGCCGACAGGGGGGAACACCGGGGAGCTGTTTTTT	CASSLWPTGGNTGELFF
NA	NA	TRBV5-1	TRBJ2-1	TGCGCCAGCAGCCGGCCCCCGGGATCCTCCGCTCCAAATGAGCAGTTCTTC	CASSRPPGSSAPNEQFF
NA	TRBD2	TRBV6-4	TRBJ2-1	TGTGCCAGCAGCTACGGACTAGCGGGAGGGCCAGGGTTGGGTGAGCAGTTCTTC	CASSYGLAGGPGLGEQFF